The 12 T cell receptor beta chains below all came from one sample that was sequenced in a study of blood T cells in healthy people across ages. Together with a sample-barcoded 5' primer, a J-beta primer mix was included in a second PCR lasting roughly 6 to 12 cycles. From the 5' RACE reads, TCRdb called clonotypes with MiXCR, one entry per CDR3 protein. The table lists 1,300,000 or so distinct CDR3 sequences, 59% of them singletons. The source material was blood. These receptors all stem from a man aged 18 to 30 in good health.

J is TRBJ2-7 and V is TRBV13; D might be TRBD2 (5 bases). The V gene lost 5 bases and the J gene lost 6 bases, with 17 bases spanning the gap. Germline values: CDR1 PRHDT, CDR2 FYEKMQ (reference sequence). This CDR3 has 14 residues. Here the CDR3 DNA reads TGTGCCAGCAGCCCCCAGCTCGGGGTCGGCGAGCAGTACTTC. Its protein is CASSPQLGVGEQYF.

V and J are TRBV6-5 and TRBJ2-1; 9 bases line up with TRBD2. The germline V gene has CDR1 MNHEY and CDR2 SVGAGI. This CDR3 spans 12 amino acids. The junction had 4 bases not matched to a gene; V was cut back by 8 bases and J by 8 bases. This CDR3 is CASGGGAHEQFF. The DNA of the CDR3 is TGTGCCAGCGGCGGGGGGGCCCATGAGCAGTTCTTC.

V is TRBV4-3 and J is TRBJ2-7; maybe TRBD1 (6 bases). Germline values: CDR1 LGHNA, CDR2 YSLEER. The CDR3 totals 15 residues. Trimming left V 3 bases short and J 2 bases short, with 14 bases between. CDR3 amino acids: CASSHKQGPTYEQYF. DNA for the CDR3: TGCGCCAGCAGCCACAAACAGGGACCCACCTACGAGCAGTACTTC.

The chain recombines TRBV7-9 with TRBJ1-2, with a tentative D call TRBD1 (5 bases). The CDR3 runs to 17 residues. The V end lost 4 bases, the J end lost 4 bases, and 22 bases lay between the germline ends. Germline V lookup: CDR1 SEHNR, CDR2 FQNEAQ (reference sequence). The chain's CDR3 is CASSSRPFQGMSYGYTF. In DNA, the CDR3 is TGTGCCAGCAGCTCAAGGCCCTTTCAGGGTATGAGCTATGGCTACACCTTC.

The CDR3 loop reads CASSGTTGDTEAFF. CDR3 sequence (DNA): TGTGCCAGCAGCGGGACAACAGGGGACACTGAAGCTTTCTTT. The chain links TRBV5-5 to TRBJ1-1; TRBD1 matches 7 bases. Germline V gene data show CDR1 as SGHKS and CDR2 as YYEKEE (reference sequence). The CDR3 has 14 residues. V shed 4 bases, J shed 3 bases, and the junction held 6 bases outside the gene matches.

The chain is built from TRBV6-4 and TRBJ1-2, with 9 bases aligning to TRBD1. J gave up 7 bases and V 4 bases, and 4 bases lay outside the gene matches. The CDR3 length is 13 residues. Germline values: CDR1 MRHNA, CDR2 SNTAGT. In DNA, the CDR3 is TGTGCCAGCAGTGGGACAGGGGTGGGTGGCTACACCTTC. Its translation: CASSGTGVGGYTF.

A few counts support this clonotype. The chain recombines TRBV4-3 with TRBJ2-1, with a possible D match to TRBD2 (5 bases). The germline V gene has CDR1 LGHNA and CDR2 YSLEER. This CDR3 has 14 residues. The V end was cut by 3 bases, the J end by 6 bases, with 12 bases between. The CDR3 sequence: CASSQEVGRNEQFF. The CDR3 nucleotides read TGCGCCAGCAGCCAGGAGGTAGGGCGCAATGAGCAGTTCTTC.

This clonotype turned up a few times. The chain joins TRBV7-9 to TRBJ1-2, with D tentatively TRBD1 (5 bases). This CDR3 is built from 14 residues. Deletions cut 0 bases from V and 6 bases from J, with 11 bases between. Germline loops: CDR1 SEHNR, CDR2 FQNEAQ (reference sequence). The CDR3 protein is CASSLAGRLNGYTF. CDR3 bases: TGTGCCAGCAGCTTAGCGGGACGGCTTAATGGCTACACCTTC.

The chain uses TRBV4-1 and TRBJ2-5; 12 bases map to TRBD2. The germline gives CDR1 MGHRA, CDR2 YSYEKL. This CDR3 has 16 amino acids. After removal of 2 bases from V and 2 bases from J, the junction contained 3 bases not matched to a gene. The CDR3 DNA reads TGCGCCAGCAGCCAATCCCTAGCGGGGGGGCAAGAGACCCAGTACTTC. Encoded protein: CASSQSLAGGQETQYF.

This rearrangement joins TRBV11-2 to TRBJ2-3; weak D call: TRBD1 (5 bases). Per the germline V gene, CDR1 is SGHAT and CDR2 is FQNNGV. The germline V and J ends were trimmed by 5 bases and 4 bases, with 19 bases remaining between them. This CDR3 has 16 amino acids. CDR3 bases: TGTGCCAGCAGCCTAATGGACATTCCGGCCTCAGATACGCAGTATTTT. Amino acids: CASSLMDIPASDTQYF.

The chain uses TRBV5-1 and TRBJ1-1, with unresolved D. V lost 0 bases and J lost 4, with 13 bases in between. CDR3 size: 15 residues. The germline V gene encodes CDR1 SGHRS and CDR2 YFSETQ. The CDR3 is CASSLERGMGTEAFF. In DNA form, the CDR3 reads TGCGCCAGCAGCTTGGAACGGGGTATGGGCACTGAAGCTTTCTTT.

The rearrangement joins TRBV6-5 to TRBJ2-7, with a possible D match to TRBD2 (5 bases). The length of the CDR3 is 14 residues. Trimming shortened V by 2 bases and J by 3 bases, and 11 bases separated the two germline ends. Germline assignment: CDR1 MNHEY and CDR2 SVGAGI. The DNA of the CDR3 is TGTGCCAGCAGTTACGCGAAAGGGAGCTACGAGCAGTACTTC. This encodes CASSYAKGSYEQYF.